This record looks at one T cell receptor (beta chain) sequence and its context. Trimming removed 3 bases at V and 1 base at J, with 15 bases between. Germline V CDR1 and CDR2: DFQATT, SNEGSKA (reference sequence). The CDR3 contains 15 residues. RNA transcripts provided the template for amplifying TCR beta CDR3 regions. First-round RT-PCR with HTBI primers preceded a second-round multiplex PCR. TCRdb re-analysed the multiplex PCR reads in MiXCR, keeping a single row per CDR3 protein. The sample lists about 640,000 distinct CDR3 sequences, under 50% occurring once. The data are from a study of Graves' ophthalmopathy and Graves' hyperthyroidism.

The V call is TRBV20-1, the J call TRBJ1-1, with D possibly matching TRBD1 (6 bases). The specimen was peripheral blood. The TCR originated in an adult man with Graves' ophthalmopathy. CDR3 DNA sequence: TGCAGTGCTAGGAGACAGGACCGAGCGAACACTGAAGCTTTCTTT. Its protein is CSARRQDRANTEAFF.